A single sample gave rise to the 9 T cell receptor beta chains below, sequenced in a study of immune evolution from preneoplasia to lung adenocarcinoma. The repertoire was sequenced with immunoSEQ multiplex PCR; TCRdb's copy has only in-frame clones and lacks some. The repertoire holds around 10,000 clones, with around 91% as singletons. Input material: FFPE invasive lung adenocarcinoma tissue. Receptors were obtained from an older person with invasive lung adenocarcinoma.

V and J are TRBV7-3 and TRBJ1-2; a weak D match, TRBD1 (5 bases). The CDR3 is 14 amino acids. The V gene's germline CDR1 is SGHTA and CDR2 FQGTGA. V was shortened by 2 bases and J by 2 bases, with 9 bases between the two germline ends. This chain's CDR3 is CASSLVQENYGYTF. CDR3 DNA: TGTGCCAGCAGCTTAGTACAGGAAAACTATGGCTACACCTTC. The whole variable domain, remainder taken from reference TRBV7-3 and TRBJ1-2, is GAGVSQTPSNKVTEKGKYVELRCDPISGHTALYWYRQSLGQGPEFLIYFQGTGAADDSGLPNDRFFAVRPEGSVSTLKIQRTERGDSAVYLCASSLVQENYGYTFGSGTRLTVV.

J is TRBJ1-2 and V is TRBV19; 8 bases match TRBD1. Unmatched junction bases numbered 11, after V lost 10 bases and J lost 4 bases. This CDR3 region has 14 residues. The germline gives CDR1 LNHDA, CDR2 SQIVND (reference sequence). The CDR3 loop reads CATFNFGQGYGYTF. CDR3 nucleotide sequence: TGTGCCACCTTTAACTTTGGACAGGGCTATGGCTACACCTTC.

V is TRBV29-1 and J is TRBJ1-2, with 8 bases identical to TRBD1. The V and J ends lost 6 bases and 3 bases, in that order; junction bases with no gene match: 9. The germline V gene has CDR1 SQVTM and CDR2 ANQGSEA. CDR3 size: 14 residues. CDR3 nucleotide sequence: TGCAGCGTAGACCGGACAGGGAACGACTATGGCTACACCTTC. This sequence encodes CSVDRTGNDYGYTF.

The DNA of the CDR3 is TGTGCCAGCAGCCCCGCCACTTGGGAGACCCAGTACTTC. Encoded protein: CASSPATWETQYF. The J gene is TRBJ2-5, the V gene TRBV7-3; D gene uncertain. The V gene lost 5 bases and the J gene lost 5 bases, with 12 bases spanning the gap. Germline V lookup: CDR1 SGHTA, CDR2 FQGTGA. CDR3 size: 13 residues.

The chain joins TRBV11-2 to TRBJ2-6; D remains ambiguous. The V end lost 3 bases, the J end lost 2 bases, and 8 bases lay between the germline ends. This CDR3 is 15 amino acids long. Germline-derived CDR1 and CDR2 are SGHAT and FQNNGV. CDR3 DNA sequence: TGTGCCAGCAGCTTGGAGATTCCTGGGGCCAACGTCCTGACTTTC. The encoded protein is CASSLEIPGANVLTF.

V gene TRBV11-2 combines with J gene TRBJ2-5; D gene uncertain. The germline gives CDR1 SGHAT, CDR2 FQNNGV. V lost 1 base, J lost 0 bases, and 3 bases lay in between. The CDR3 covers 13 residues. CDR3 loop: CASSLGHQETQYF. The CDR3 DNA is TGTGCCAGCAGCTTAGGACACCAAGAGACCCAGTACTTC.

The chain carries TRBV28 and TRBJ2-2, with TRBD1 matching 9 bases. The CDR3 has 16 residues. J gave up 4 bases and V 5 bases, and 8 bases lay outside the gene matches. Germline V gives CDR1 MDHEN, CDR2 SYDVKM. The CDR3 sequence is CASSEQGAGGTGELFF. CDR3 in DNA: TGTGCCAGCAGTGAACAGGGGGCGGGTGGCACCGGGGAGCTGTTTTTT.

V gene TRBV28 combines with J gene TRBJ2-5, with TRBD1 matching 7 bases. Germline loops: CDR1 MDHEN, CDR2 SYDVKM. V lost 7 bases to trimming and J lost 0 bases; unmatched junction nucleotides: 5. CDR3 size: 14 residues. The CDR3 DNA reads as TGTGCCAGCAACCGACAGGGATACCAAGAGACCCAGTACTTC. It translates to CASNRQGYQETQYF.

V usage is TRBV28 and J usage is TRBJ1-5, with a possible D match to TRBD1 (6 bases). V shed 8 bases and J shed 7 bases, with 21 bases lying between them. The CDR3 sequence is 15 residues long. Germline loops: CDR1 MDHEN, CDR2 SYDVKM. In DNA, the CDR3 is TGTGCCAGCTCAGGGGCGCTCGGAGGAGGACAGCCCCAGCATTTT. The encoded protein is CASSGALGGGQPQHF.